The 19 T cell receptor beta chains in this list originate from one sample, sequenced in a study of blood T cell repertoires in COVID-19. Profiling relied on immunoSEQ multiplex PCR, and the TCRdb table lists in-frame clones only, not all of them. Among about 220,000 clones listed, around 86% were seen once. What was sequenced was peripheral blood. The receptors stem from a woman aged 70 to 79 with COVID-19, enrolled during active disease.

The V call is TRBV25-1, the J call TRBJ2-1, with 8 bases lining up with TRBD2. The CDR3 runs to 13 residues. Losses at the gene ends were 6 bases for V and 16 bases for J; bases not matched to a gene: 14. The V gene's germline CDR1 is MGHDK and CDR2 SYGVNS. The CDR3 bases are TGTGCCAGCAGAGTCTCGGGAGGGGCAGGAGAATTCTTC. This gives the protein CASRVSGGAGEFF.

This clone has more than one count but fewer than ten. The chain couples TRBV29-1 to TRBJ1-6; the match to TRBD1 covers 8 bases. V dropped 4 bases and J dropped 7; count of bases not matched to a gene: 0. The CDR3 consists of 12 residues. Germline CDR1 SQVTM, CDR2 ANQGSEA. The CDR3 here is CSVGTGNSPLHF. The CDR3 coding sequence is TGCAGCGTTGGGACAGGGAATTCACCCCTCCACTTT.

The rearrangement joins TRBV27 to TRBJ2-1; 9 bases are shared with TRBD2. V gave up 4 bases and J gave up 1 base; unmatched junction bases: 5. Germline CDR1 and CDR2: MNHEY and SMNVEV (reference sequence). This CDR3 is 16 amino acids long. This CDR3 is CASSSNLAGSYNEQFF. The CDR3, as DNA: TGTGCCAGCAGTTCCAACCTAGCGGGGTCCTACAATGAGCAGTTCTTC.

The rearrangement joins TRBV5-6 to TRBJ2-7; perhaps TRBD2 as D (5 bases). V was clipped by 4 bases and J by 7 bases, with 9 bases between them. The CDR3 is made up of 11 amino acids. Germline CDR1 SGHDT, CDR2 YYEEEE. CDR3 residues: CASSRPGEQYF. In DNA form, the CDR3 reads TGTGCCAGCAGCAGACCGGGAGAGCAGTACTTC.

The chain recombines TRBV7-2 with TRBJ2-5; D gene ambiguous. This CDR3 has 13 residues. The germline V gene has CDR1 SGHTA and CDR2 FQGNSA. The V end was cut by 3 bases, the J end by 3 bases, with 8 bases between. This CDR3 reads CASSFMREETQYF. The CDR3 DNA reads TGTGCCAGCAGCTTTATGAGAGAAGAGACCCAGTACTTC.

This clone was seen ten or more times. This sample includes further DNA sequences coding for the same CDR3. The chain has TRBV27 and TRBJ2-4, with D possibly being TRBD1 (6 bases). The CDR3 spans 14 residues. V was shortened by 5 bases and J by 3 bases, with 11 bases between the two germline ends. Germline-derived CDR1 and CDR2 are MNHEY and SMNVEV (reference sequence). The CDR3 here is CASSPDRVKNIQYF. In DNA form, the CDR3 reads TGTGCCAGCAGTCCGGACAGAGTCAAAAACATTCAGTACTTC.

This clone was recorded only once. This chain links TRBV5-1 with TRBJ1-5, with 8 bases matching TRBD1. CDR1 and CDR2 (germline): SGHRS, YFSETQ. Trimming cost V 0 bases and J 7 bases; bases outside gene matches: 6. This CDR3 region has 15 residues. This CDR3 is CASSLGAGGEQPQHF. The CDR3 bases are TGCGCCAGCAGCTTGGGGGCAGGGGGCGAACAGCCCCAGCATTTT. Supplemented by reference TRBV5-1 and TRBJ1-5, the full variable domain reads KAGVTQTPRYLIKTRGQQVTLSCSPISGHRSVSWYQQTPGQGLQFLFEYFSETQRNKGNFPGRFSGRQFSNSRSEMNVSTLELGDSALYLCASSLGAGGEQPQHFGDGTRLSIL.

This clone has more than one count but fewer than ten. The V call is TRBV13, the J call TRBJ2-7; 10 nucleotides match TRBD2. Germline values: CDR1 PRHDT, CDR2 FYEKMQ (reference sequence). This CDR3 is built from 15 residues. J gave up 1 base and V 4 bases, and 4 bases lay outside the gene matches. The CDR3 protein is CASSSGTSVSYEQYF. In nucleotides, the CDR3 is TGTGCCAGCAGCTCAGGGACTAGCGTATCCTACGAGCAGTACTTC.

The rearrangement links TRBV12-5 to TRBJ2-2; 15 nucleotides agree with TRBD2. J lost 0 bases, V lost 1 base, and 15 bases had no gene match. This CDR3 is built from 23 residues. Germline loops: CDR1 LGHNT, CDR2 FRNRAP. CDR3 coding DNA: TGTGCTAGTGGTTTGGCCCCGGGGACTAGCGGGAGGATCGTACTATCGAACACCGGGGAGCTGTTTTTT. Its translation: CASGLAPGTSGRIVLSNTGELFF.

This clone was seen once. The chain combines TRBV11-2 with TRBJ2-3, with TRBD1 matching 8 bases. CDR1 and CDR2 (germline): SGHAT, FQNNGV. The CDR3 consists of 14 residues. V lost 5 bases and J lost 7; bases outside the gene matches: 8. CDR3 protein: CASSPGGGGHTQYF. In DNA form, the CDR3 reads TGTGCCAGCAGCCCAGGGGGCGGAGGACATACGCAGTATTTT.

V usage is TRBV2 and J usage is TRBJ2-7; 11 bases align to TRBD2. The germline V gene has CDR1 SNHLY and CDR2 FYNNEI. The V gene end was trimmed by 5 bases and the J gene end by 2 bases; junction bases not matched to a gene: 2. The CDR3 is 14 amino acids. CDR3 region: CASSLSGRAYEQYF. The CDR3 region has the DNA TGTGCCAGCAGTCTTAGCGGGAGGGCCTACGAGCAGTACTTC.

This chain joins TRBV5-1 and TRBJ2-7; 11 bases fit TRBD2. This CDR3 contains 17 residues. The ends lost 0 bases at V and 3 bases at J; junction bases unmatched: 8. Germline-derived CDR1 and CDR2 are SGHRS and YFSETQ. DNA of the CDR3: TGCGCCAGCAGCTTGGACACTAGCGGGAGAATCGACTACGAGCAGTACTTC. Translated: CASSLDTSGRIDYEQYF.

This clone was counted a single time. The rearrangement joins TRBV18 to TRBJ2-3, with 13 bases aligning to TRBD2. The V gene's germline CDR1 is KGHSH and CDR2 LQKENI. This CDR3 has 17 amino acids. Unmatched junction bases numbered 5, after V lost 1 base and J lost 4 bases. The CDR3 sequence: CASSPRTSGSSADTQYF. The CDR3 DNA follows: TGTGCCAGCTCACCACGGACTAGCGGGAGTAGCGCAGATACGCAGTATTTT.

This clone was seen more than once but under ten times. This rearrangement joins TRBV7-2 to TRBJ2-1; 9 bases are shared with TRBD2. V shed 3 bases and J 7 bases; nucleotides not matched to a gene: 7. This CDR3 is 15 amino acids long. Germline CDR1 and CDR2: SGHTA and FQGNSA. The CDR3 region has the DNA TGTGCCAGCAGCTTTTTAGCGGGAGTTATAAATGAGCAGTTCTTC. Translated, it gives CASSFLAGVINEQFF.

DNA of the CDR3: TGTGCCAGCTCACCTACGGCTAGCGGGAGAGACTACGAGCAGTACTTC. This gives the protein CASSPTASGRDYEQYF. This chain links TRBV18 with TRBJ2-7; 10 nucleotides match TRBD2. Germline V gene lookup returns CDR1 KGHSH and CDR2 LQKENI. The ends lost 3 bases at V and 3 bases at J; junction bases unmatched: 8. The CDR3 has 16 amino acids.

Here the CDR3 DNA reads TGTGCCAGCAGTTACTCCGCTGAGAGTCTAGTAGCTGAGCAGTTCTTC. Amino acid sequence: CASSYSAESLVAEQFF. This chain links TRBV6-6 with TRBJ2-1; D not certain. CDR3 length equals 16 residues. V was pared by 0 bases and J by 9 bases, with 18 bases between. From germline, CDR1 is MNHNY and CDR2 SVGAGI (reference sequence).

The CDR3 nucleotides are TGTGCCTGGAGTCGACAGGGGGCGGGGGCCACTGAAGCTTTCTTT. This encodes CAWSRQGAGATEAFF. V usage is TRBV30 and J usage is TRBJ1-1, with 10 bases lining up with TRBD1. The germline V gene encodes CDR1 GTSNPN and CDR2 SVGIG (reference sequence). This CDR3 comprises 15 residues. V lost 2 bases, J lost 4 bases, and 7 bases stayed unmatched.

This clone came up a few times. The chain has TRBV19 and TRBJ2-1; 8 bases are a match to TRBD2. The CDR3 length is 17 residues. J gave up 4 bases and V 2 bases, and 10 bases lay outside the gene matches. The germline V gene has CDR1 LNHDA and CDR2 SQIVND (reference sequence). As DNA, the CDR3 is TGTGCCAGTAGTATACTCGGGCTAGCGGGCGGGTACAATGAGCAGTTCTTC. Encoded protein: CASSILGLAGGYNEQFF.

The CDR3 nucleotides read TGTGCCAGCAGCCAGTCACAGCCTGAAGCTTTCTTT. Its translation is CASSQSQPEAFF. V and J are TRBV11-1 and TRBJ1-1; D gene uncertain. Trimming pared 5 bases from V and 6 bases from J, leaving 10 bases between. Germline values: CDR1 SGHAT, CDR2 FQDESV (reference sequence). The CDR3 totals 12 residues.